Presented here are 29 T cell receptor beta chains from one specimen sequenced in a study of cytomegalovirus exposure and HLA in healthy donors. Vbeta (60) and Jbeta (13) primers were used in the PCR. Assay: immunoSEQ multiplex PCR; the TCRdb copy retains only in-frame clones and omits some. Among fewer than 100,000 clones listed, approximately 79% were seen once. The sample comprised PBMCs. The source is a female donor in good health and CMV-seronegative.

V usage is TRBV7-3 and J usage is TRBJ2-5, with TRBD1 identical over 10 bases. V shed 4 bases and J 4 bases; nucleotides not matched to a gene: 0. Germline CDR1 reads SGHTA; CDR2 reads FQGTGA. The CDR3 contains 13 residues. CDR3 bases: TGTGCCAGCAGCTGGACAGGGGGAGAGACCCAGTACTTC. It yields the protein CASSWTGGETQYF.

The genes are TRBV4-1 and TRBJ2-1; D possibly corresponds to TRBD1 (6 bases). Germline CDR1 reads MGHRA; CDR2 reads YSYEKL. This CDR3 has 15 amino acids. Trimming stripped 1 base from V and 7 bases from J, with 14 bases between. CDR3 residues: CASSQVPPRGNEQFF. The CDR3 region has the DNA TGCGCCAGCAGCCAAGTGCCACCTAGGGGGAATGAGCAGTTCTTC.

The chain combines TRBV5-4 with TRBJ2-5; 10 positions match TRBD1. The V and J ends lost 5 bases and 5 bases, in that order; junction bases with no gene match: 6. The germline gives CDR1 SGHNT, CDR2 YYREEE (reference sequence). The CDR3 spans 14 residues. CDR3 region: CASRSGQGVETQYF. In nucleotides, the CDR3 is TGTGCCAGCAGGTCTGGACAGGGGGTGGAGACCCAGTACTTC.

V gene TRBV15 combines with J gene TRBJ2-3; 8 nucleotides line up with TRBD1. The CDR3 consists of 14 residues. The ends lost 1 base at V and 6 bases at J; junction bases unmatched: 3. Germline V CDR1 and CDR2: LNHNV, YYDKDF (reference sequence). This CDR3 is CATSRGQGRDTQYF. The DNA for the CDR3 is TGTGCCACCAGCAGAGGACAGGGGAGGGATACGCAGTATTTT.

The V and J genes are TRBV19 and TRBJ2-1; TRBD2 matches at 10 bases. The CDR3 contains 16 residues. The germline CDR1 and CDR2 sequences are LNHDA and SQIVND (reference sequence). Germline trimming cut 3 bases from V and 5 bases from J; bases unmatched to any gene: 7. The CDR3 reads CASSMREAGGNNEQFF. CDR3 in DNA: TGTGCCAGTAGTATGAGGGAAGCGGGAGGGAACAATGAGCAGTTCTTC.

The rearrangement links TRBV7-6 to TRBJ1-2; possibly TRBD1 for D (5 bases). Germline V gene sequence: CDR1 SGHVS, CDR2 FNYEAQ. This CDR3 contains 14 residues. V was pared by 5 bases and J by 5 bases, with 15 bases between. CDR3 DNA sequence: TGTGCCAGCAGCCCCACCGGGACTCATTATGGCTACACCTTC. Encoded protein: CASSPTGTHYGYTF.

This chain links TRBV6-6 with TRBJ2-2; TRBD2 matches at 7 bases. V dropped 7 bases and J dropped 0; count of bases not matched to a gene: 2. CDR1 MNHNY and CDR2 SVGAGI come from the germline V gene (reference sequence). The CDR3 contains 14 residues. Here the CDR3 reads CASMGGSNTGELFF. The CDR3 DNA is TGTGCCAGCATGGGGGGGTCGAACACCGGGGAGCTGTTTTTT.

The gene calls are TRBV2 and TRBJ1-2, with D perhaps TRBD1 (6 bases). This CDR3 region has 12 residues. The V gene lost 8 bases and the J gene lost 8 bases, with 15 bases spanning the gap. CDR1 is SNHLY and CDR2 is FYNNEI in the germline V gene. The CDR3 nucleotides are TGTGCCAGCGGGGCAGGGGTTGCGGGCTACACCTTC. It specifies CASGAGVAGYTF.

V is TRBV5-1 and J is TRBJ2-5, with a tentative D call TRBD1 (6 bases). Germline loops: CDR1 SGHRS, CDR2 YFSETQ. V lost 0 bases and J 4 bases, leaving 19 bases between the germline ends. The CDR3 loop spans 17 amino acids. In DNA form, the CDR3 reads TGCGCCAGCAGCTTGGCCGTAGGTTGGGGGCCCCCAGAGACCCAGTACTTC. Protein product: CASSLAVGWGPPETQYF.

About this clone: The sample has other DNA sequences that encode this CDR3 too. Here the CDR3 reads CASSLGGGQPQHF. DNA of the CDR3: TGTGCCAGCAGCCTGGGGGGGGGTCAGCCCCAGCATTTT. The chain carries TRBV5-4 and TRBJ1-5; tentative D call: TRBD1 (5 bases). The germline gives CDR1 SGHNT, CDR2 YYREEE (reference sequence). This CDR3 spans 13 amino acids. Trimming stripped 4 bases from V and 6 bases from J, with 11 bases between.

The chain links TRBV7-9 to TRBJ1-4; D not resolved. The CDR3 spans 14 residues. CDR1 and CDR2 (germline): SEHNR, FQNEAQ (reference sequence). The V and J ends lost 5 bases and 3 bases respectively, with 10 bases between them. The CDR3 nucleotides read TGTGCCAGCAGCCCACTGGCGGCTAATGAAAAACTGTTTTTT. Residues: CASSPLAANEKLFF.

V gene TRBV5-1 combines with J gene TRBJ2-7; 8 positions agree with TRBD2. The CDR3 totals 16 residues. Germline V CDR1 and CDR2: SGHRS, YFSETQ. V lost 4 bases, J lost 0 bases, and 9 bases stayed unmatched. CDR3 in amino acids: CASSIGLAPSSYEQYF. Here the CDR3 DNA reads TGCGCCAGCAGCATCGGACTAGCACCGAGCTCCTACGAGCAGTACTTC.

The chain links TRBV19 to TRBJ1-1; tentative D call: TRBD1 (6 bases). Germline values: CDR1 LNHDA, CDR2 SQIVND (reference sequence). The V end lost 3 bases, the J end lost 6 bases, and 14 bases lay between the germline ends. CDR3 length: 14 residues. CDR3 sequence: CASSIAGAVSEAFF. The CDR3 nucleotides read TGTGCCAGTAGTATCGCGGGGGCGGTCTCTGAAGCTTTCTTT.

This chain's CDR3 is CASRGDRDNQPQHF. In DNA form, the CDR3 reads TGTGCCAGTAGGGGGGACAGGGACAATCAGCCCCAGCATTTT. The chain uses TRBV19 and TRBJ1-5, with 9 bases matching TRBD1. V gave up 6 bases and J gave up 3 bases; unmatched junction bases: 3. The germline V gene has CDR1 LNHDA and CDR2 SQIVND (reference sequence). This CDR3 region has 14 residues.

The chain has TRBV6-5 and TRBJ2-7; TRBD1 might be the D (5 bases). The germline V and J ends were trimmed by 4 bases and 0 bases, with 7 bases remaining between them. There are 13 residues in the CDR3. Germline V lookup: CDR1 MNHEY, CDR2 SVGAGI. DNA for the CDR3: TGTGCCAGCAGTTCCGACAGCTCCTACGAGCAGTACTTC. It specifies CASSSDSSYEQYF.

The chain employs TRBV11-1 and TRBJ1-2; 10 bases fit TRBD1. This CDR3 is built from 15 residues. The V gene's germline CDR1 is SGHAT and CDR2 FQDESV (reference sequence). V lost 4 bases and J lost 4; bases outside the gene matches: 6. CDR3 region: CASSSDRGRVYGYTF. The CDR3 DNA reads as TGTGCCAGCAGCTCCGACAGGGGGCGAGTCTATGGCTACACCTTC.

V usage is TRBV15 and J usage is TRBJ1-3; 7 positions match TRBD1. The CDR3 is 18 amino acids. The V segment lost 0 bases and the J segment 3 bases; nucleotides outside the gene matches: 11. Germline CDR1 and CDR2: LNHNV and YYDKDF (reference sequence). CDR3 sequence (DNA): TGTGCCACCAGCAGAGAGGGAGGTCAGGGGGTTCTTGGAAACACCATATATTTT. It codes for CATSREGGQGVLGNTIYF.

Comments on this clone: The missing conserved phenylalanine or tryptophan at the end of this CDR3 makes a read error likely. No DNA is shown, since the ends of the CDR3 on it are uncertain; the CDR3 is the one TCRdb lists. The chain has TRBV19 and TRBJ2-3; no check of the table's D call, TRBD2, against the DNA was made. CDR1 is LNHDA and CDR2 is SQIVND in the germline V gene (reference sequence). The CDR3 is made up of 11 amino acids, end residues included. CDR3 residues: CASRRLAGAPS.

This chain uses TRBV7-8 with TRBJ1-1; D is perhaps TRBD1 (6 bases). CDR3 length: 13 amino acids. Germline V gene sequence: CDR1 SGHVS, CDR2 FQNEAQ. Trimming removed 5 bases from V and 2 bases from J, with 9 bases in between. This chain's CDR3 is CASSRGGNTEAFF. The DNA for the CDR3 is TGTGCCAGCAGCCGAGGGGGTAACACTGAAGCTTTCTTT.

V and J are TRBV7-2 and TRBJ1-1; D unresolved. The germline V gene has CDR1 SGHTA and CDR2 FQGNSA. The length of the CDR3 is 15 residues. Trimming pared 2 bases from V and 3 bases from J, leaving 13 bases between. The DNA for the CDR3 is TGTGCCAGCAGCTTACACCTAGCCCCGGACACTGAAGCTTTCTTT. Amino acid sequence: CASSLHLAPDTEAFF.

This chain connects TRBV15 to TRBJ2-1; possible D gene TRBD1, 5 bases. V was pared by 1 base and J by 9 bases, with 10 bases between. The CDR3 extends over 13 amino acids. The germline CDR1 and CDR2 sequences are LNHNV and YYDKDF (reference sequence). DNA for the CDR3: TGTGCCACCAGCAGAGCAGGGTTCGGTGAGCAGTTCTTC. Amino acids: CATSRAGFGEQFF.

In its sample, this clone was seen once. The chain uses TRBV10-3 and TRBJ2-7; 14 positions agree with TRBD2. This CDR3 is 15 amino acids long. Germline V CDR1 and CDR2: ENHRY, SYGVKD. V dropped 5 bases and J dropped 3; count of bases not matched to a gene: 3. DNA for the CDR3: TGTGCCATCAGTCAAGGGACTAGCGGGGGCTACGAGCAGTACTTC. Protein product: CAISQGTSGGYEQYF.

The chain has TRBV15 and TRBJ2-7; D is unresolved. The V gene's germline CDR1 is LNHNV and CDR2 YYDKDF (reference sequence). Between the trimmed V and J ends, which lost 1 base and 1 base, there was a span of 11 bases. The CDR3 length is 15 residues. The DNA of the CDR3 is TGTGCCACCAGCAGAGGACCGAGCGAGTCCTACGAGCAGTACTTC. This gives the protein CATSRGPSESYEQYF.

The chain employs TRBV28 and TRBJ2-7, with TRBD1 matching over 8 bases. After removal of 6 bases from V and 0 bases from J, the junction contained 7 bases not matched to a gene. Germline values: CDR1 MDHEN, CDR2 SYDVKM. CDR3 length: 15 amino acids. For the CDR3, the DNA is TGTGCCAGCAGCCCGACAGGGGCCCCCTCCTACGAGCAGTACTTC. Amino acid sequence: CASSPTGAPSYEQYF. Together with reference TRBV28 and TRBJ2-7, the CDR3 gives the full variable domain: DVKVTQSSRYLVKRTGEKVFLECVQDMDHENMFWYRQDPGLGLRLIYFSYDVKMKEKGDIPEGYSVSREKKERFSLILESASTNQTSMYLCASSPTGAPSYEQYFGPGTRLTVT.

The genes are TRBV7-9 and TRBJ2-3, with TRBD2 matching 7 bases. The germline V gene encodes CDR1 SEHNR and CDR2 FQNEAQ (reference sequence). The CDR3 totals 16 residues. The junction had 12 bases not matched to a gene; V was cut back by 4 bases and J by 5 bases. This CDR3 is CASSSLGRGWEDTQYF. CDR3 DNA: TGTGCCAGCAGCTCCCTGGGGAGGGGATGGGAAGATACGCAGTATTTT.

This chain links TRBV19 with TRBJ1-1; D is possibly TRBD1 (5 bases). V gave up 3 bases and J gave up 2 bases, with 10 bases separating them. There are 14 residues in the CDR3. Per germline, CDR1 LNHDA and CDR2 SQIVND (reference sequence). This CDR3 is CASSIPTGNTEAFF. CDR3 DNA sequence: TGTGCCAGTAGTATCCCCACAGGTAACACTGAAGCTTTCTTT.

The chain has TRBV19 and TRBJ2-3; TRBD2 agrees at 8 bases. CDR1 and CDR2 from the germline V gene are LNHDA and SQIVND (reference sequence). V lost 0 bases and J lost 2; bases outside the gene matches: 4. The CDR3 totals 16 residues. The CDR3 sequence is CASSIDRGGSTDTQYF. The CDR3, as DNA: TGTGCCAGTAGTATAGATCGGGGGGGCTCCACAGATACGCAGTATTTT.

This clone appeared a few times. V usage is TRBV30 and J usage is TRBJ1-1; no clear D gene. The CDR3 is 12 amino acids. From germline, CDR1 is GTSNPN and CDR2 SVGIG (reference sequence). The CDR3 sequence is CAYSAGNTEAFF. The CDR3 DNA sequence: TGTGCTTATAGTGCCGGGAACACTGAAGCTTTCTTT. Using reference TRBV30 and TRBJ1-1 for the parts outside the CDR3, the full variable domain is SQTIHQWPATLVQPVGSPLSLECTVEGTSNPNLYWYRQAAGRGLQLLFYSVGIGQISSEVPQNLSASRPQDRQFILSSKKLLLSDSGFYLCAYSAGNTEAFFGQGTRLTVV.

The chain links TRBV7-3 to TRBJ1-4, with D perhaps TRBD1 (6 bases). The CDR3 is made up of 17 amino acids. In germline, CDR1 is SGHTA, CDR2 FQGTGA. V was trimmed by 3 bases and J by 6 bases, leaving 20 bases between them. In DNA form, the CDR3 reads TGTGCCAGCAGCTTCGCACAGCACAGGGCGTGGGATGAAAAACTGTTTTTT. Protein: CASSFAQHRAWDEKLFF.